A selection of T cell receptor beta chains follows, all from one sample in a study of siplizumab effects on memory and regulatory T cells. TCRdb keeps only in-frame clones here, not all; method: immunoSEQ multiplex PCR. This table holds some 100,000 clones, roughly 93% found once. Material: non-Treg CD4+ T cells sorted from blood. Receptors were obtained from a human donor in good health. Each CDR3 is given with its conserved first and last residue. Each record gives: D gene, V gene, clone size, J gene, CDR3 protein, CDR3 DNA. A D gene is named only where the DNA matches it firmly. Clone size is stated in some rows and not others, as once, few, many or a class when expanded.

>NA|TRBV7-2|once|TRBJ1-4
CASSLGGLRGRANEKLFF
TGTGCCAGCAGCTTAGGCGGGTTGCGGGGGAGGGCTAATGAAAAACTGTTTTTT
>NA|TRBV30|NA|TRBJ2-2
CAWTGGNTGELFF
TGTGCCTGGACCGGGGGGAACACCGGGGAGCTGTTTTTT
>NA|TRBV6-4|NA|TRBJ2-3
CASSASGRDTQYF
TGTGCCAGCAGTGCCTCCGGTAGGGATACGCAGTATTTT
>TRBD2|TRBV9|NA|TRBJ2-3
CASSATSGATDTQYF
TGTGCCAGCAGCGCTACTAGCGGGGCTACAGATACGCAGTATTTT
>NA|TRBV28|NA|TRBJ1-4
CASSSLRETNEKLFF
TGTGCCAGCAGTTCCCTTAGGGAGACTAATGAAAAACTGTTTTTT
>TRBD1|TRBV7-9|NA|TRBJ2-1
CASSLARGHVNEQFF
TGTGCCAGCAGCTTAGCTAGGGGGCATGTAAATGAGCAGTTCTTC
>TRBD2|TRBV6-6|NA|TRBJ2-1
CASKRGVSYNEQFF
TGTGCCAGCAAGCGGGGGGTGTCCTACAATGAGCAGTTCTTC
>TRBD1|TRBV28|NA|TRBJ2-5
CASSKGQGRGKTQYF
TGTGCCAGCAGCAAGGGACAGGGTCGGGGGAAGACCCAGTACTTC
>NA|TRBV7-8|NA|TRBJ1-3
CASSLSQAQIRGNTIYF
TGTGCCAGCAGCTTATCGCAGGCCCAGATCCGTGGAAACACCATATATTTT
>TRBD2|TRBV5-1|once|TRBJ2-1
CASTRATRAGLSYNEQFF
TGCGCCAGCACCCGCGCCACACGAGCGGGGCTCTCCTACAATGAGCAGTTCTTC
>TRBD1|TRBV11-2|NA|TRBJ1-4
CASSPWTGNEKLFF
TGTGCCAGCAGCCCCTGGACAGGGAATGAAAAACTGTTTTTT
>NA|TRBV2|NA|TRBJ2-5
CASSGVSGQETQYF
TGTGCCAGCAGTGGGGTTAGCGGACAAGAGACCCAGTACTTC
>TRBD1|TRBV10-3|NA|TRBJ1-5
CAISKDGTVGDQPQHF
TGTGCCATCAGTAAAGACGGGACAGTAGGGGATCAGCCCCAGCATTTT
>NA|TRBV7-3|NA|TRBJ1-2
CASSAFGGTNYGYTF
TGTGCCAGCAGCGCTTTTGGAGGGACTAACTATGGCTACACCTTC
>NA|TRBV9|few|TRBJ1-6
CASSPQGSNSPLHF
TGTGCCAGCAGCCCTCAGGGGTCGAATTCACCCCTCCACTTT